The text below deals with one T cell receptor beta chain. This CDR3 has 16 residues. V was shortened by 1 base and J by 1 base, with 15 bases between the two germline ends. CDR1 is SGHRS and CDR2 is YFSETQ in the germline V gene. The data stem from a study of CD8 T cells in ankylosing spondylitis. TCR beta libraries were made by quantitative 5'-RACE with molecular barcodes. One entry per CDR3 protein, called by TCRdb with MiXCR from the 5' RACE reads. This sample has roughly 280,000 distinct CDR3 sequences; 20% occur once, and the top ten carry around 7.8%. The specimen was blood, either unsorted or a sorted T cell fraction (not recorded which). The chain recombines TRBV5-1 with TRBJ2-7; D perhaps matches TRBD2 (6 bases). The sequence derives from a male donor with ankylosing spondylitis or in good health (not recorded which). The CDR3 DNA follows: TGCGCCAGCAGCTTGTCTGCCGGGAGTGGGTCCTACGAGCAGTACGTC. It is translated as CASSLSAGSGSYEQYV.